Following are 16 T cell receptor beta chains from one sample sequenced in a study of blood T cell repertoires in COVID-19. The assay was immunoSEQ multiplex PCR, and TCRdb's table has in-frame clones only and misses some. This table holds some 400,000 clones, more than 80% found once. What was sequenced was PBMCs or T cells enriched from blood (not recorded which). These TCRs come from a man between 25 and 39 years old who had recovered from COVID-19.

CDR3 protein: CASSFGGRGWEQYF. In DNA, the CDR3 is TGTGCCAGCAGCTTCGGCGGGAGGGGTTGGGAGCAGTACTTC. J is TRBJ2-7 and V is TRBV7-2; 9 nucleotides match TRBD2. Germline V gives CDR1 SGHTA, CDR2 FQGNSA. V lost 3 bases, J lost 7 bases, and 7 bases stayed unmatched. The CDR3 consists of 14 residues.

V and J are TRBV6-5 and TRBJ1-4, with D perhaps matching TRBD1 (5 bases). Germline V gene sequence: CDR1 MNHEY, CDR2 SVGAGI. The CDR3 is 16 amino acids. With 2 bases removed from V and 0 bases from J, the gap between germline ends came to 10 bases. The CDR3: CASSYGAGATNEKLFF. The CDR3 coding sequence is TGTGCCAGCAGTTACGGGGCAGGAGCAACTAATGAAAAACTGTTTTTT.

This CDR3 reads CASSSGGALYGYTF. In nucleotides, the CDR3 is TGTGCCAGCAGTTCTGGGGGCGCTCTCTATGGCTACACCTTC. The chain recombines TRBV6-5 with TRBJ1-2, with a tentative D call TRBD1 (6 bases). Germline loops: CDR1 MNHEY, CDR2 SVGAGI. The CDR3 consists of 14 residues. V was cut by 4 bases and J by 4 bases, with 13 bases left in between.

The CDR3, as DNA: TGTGCCAGCAGCTTCCGGGGGCAGCCCCAGCATTTT. Translated, it gives CASSFRGQPQHF. V is TRBV5-6 and J is TRBJ1-5; D possibly corresponds to TRBD1 (5 bases). From germline, CDR1 is SGHDT and CDR2 YYEEEE. The CDR3 loop spans 12 amino acids. V was shortened by 2 bases and J by 7 bases, with 7 bases between the two germline ends.

V usage is TRBV10-1 and J usage is TRBJ2-1; 8 bases align to TRBD2. The CDR3 runs 16 residues. The germline gives CDR1 WNHNN, CDR2 SYGVQD (reference sequence). V was pared by 0 bases and J by 4 bases, with 5 bases of the junction left unmatched. Here the CDR3 reads CASSESMAGGYNEQFF. The CDR3 DNA is TGCGCCAGCAGTGAGTCGATGGCGGGAGGATACAATGAGCAGTTCTTC.

The gene calls are TRBV7-2 and TRBJ2-1; a possible D gene is TRBD2 (6 bases). The CDR3 loop spans 13 amino acids. The V and J ends lost 2 bases and 9 bases respectively, with 11 bases between them. The V gene's germline CDR1 is SGHTA and CDR2 FQGNSA. This CDR3 is CASSLRLDGEQFF. CDR3 bases: TGTGCCAGCAGCTTAAGACTAGACGGTGAGCAGTTCTTC.

This clone was found a few times. This chain uses TRBV7-9 with TRBJ2-1, with TRBD1 matching 8 bases. Germline V gene lookup returns CDR1 SEHNR and CDR2 FQNEAQ (reference sequence). Trimming removed 5 bases from V and 2 bases from J; junction bases left unmatched: 5. The CDR3 spans 15 residues. For the CDR3, the DNA is TGTGCCAGCAGCCTTCTGACAGGGGCCTACAATGAGCAGTTCTTC. Protein sequence: CASSLLTGAYNEQFF.

This chain links TRBV28 with TRBJ2-3; 11 nucleotides match TRBD2. There are 19 residues in the CDR3. CDR1 MDHEN and CDR2 SYDVKM come from the germline V gene. Trimming cost V 5 bases and J 5 bases; bases outside gene matches: 18. CDR3 in amino acids: CASSRPGAILAGVEDTQYF. As DNA, the CDR3 is TGTGCCAGCAGTCGACCGGGCGCCATACTAGCGGGAGTAGAAGATACGCAGTATTTT.

The chain joins TRBV7-9 to TRBJ2-5; 11 positions agree with TRBD1. Unmatched junction bases numbered 4, after V lost 6 bases and J lost 4 bases. The germline V gene has CDR1 SEHNR and CDR2 FQNEAQ (reference sequence). The CDR3 loop spans 14 amino acids. The CDR3 bases are TGTGCCAGCAGTTCCGGGACAGGGGGAGAGACCCAGTACTTC. This gives the protein CASSSGTGGETQYF.

The chain links TRBV6-5 to TRBJ2-3; 9 bases align to TRBD2. This CDR3 region has 14 residues. Germline CDR1 is MNHEY and CDR2 is SVGAGI. With 6 bases clipped from V and 4 bases from J, the junction kept 5 bases outside the gene matches. The CDR3 DNA reads as TGTGCCAGCAGGGTAGCGGGAGTGGCAGATACGCAGTATTTT. Translating gives CASRVAGVADTQYF.

The chain couples TRBV23-1 to TRBJ2-3; tentatively, D is TRBD2 (6 bases). TRBV23-1 counts as an open reading frame of uncertain function. Trimming removed 6 bases from V and 5 bases from J, with 18 bases in between. CDR3 length equals 15 residues. CDR3 in amino acids: CASSPKGTHLDTQYF. CDR3 nucleotide sequence: TGCGCCAGCAGCCCCAAGGGGACTCACTTAGATACGCAGTATTTT.

The rearrangement joins TRBV18 to TRBJ2-2, with a possible D match to TRBD2 (5 bases). The germline gives CDR1 KGHSH, CDR2 LQKENI. The CDR3 runs to 12 residues. The V end lost 6 bases, the J end lost 6 bases, and 8 bases lay between the germline ends. The CDR3 is CASSRGAGELFF. The CDR3 nucleotides are TGTGCCAGCTCCCGGGGAGCCGGGGAGCTGTTTTTT.

The chain recombines TRBV13 with TRBJ2-7; a weak D match, TRBD2 (5 bases). The germline CDR1 and CDR2 sequences are PRHDT and FYEKMQ (reference sequence). The CDR3 covers 14 residues. V was clipped by 0 bases and J by 3 bases, with 9 bases between them. In nucleotides, the CDR3 is TGTGCCAGCAGCTTAGGCAAAGAGGGCTACGAGCAGTACTTC. Translation gives CASSLGKEGYEQYF.

The count of this clone is one. The chain combines TRBV7-2 with TRBJ1-1; no clear D. CDR3 length equals 14 residues. The V end lost 5 bases, the J end lost 2 bases, and 12 bases lay between the germline ends. Per germline, CDR1 SGHTA and CDR2 FQGNSA. The chain's CDR3 is CASSPGGRNTEAFF. The CDR3 bases are TGTGCCAGCAGCCCTGGAGGGAGAAACACTGAAGCTTTCTTT.

The V gene is TRBV18, the J gene TRBJ1-1; 7 nucleotides align to TRBD1. J lost 0 bases, V lost 2 bases, and 6 bases had no gene match. From germline, CDR1 is KGHSH and CDR2 LQKENI. This CDR3 has 16 residues. The CDR3 here is CASSPIGQAMNTEAFF. The CDR3 region has the DNA TGTGCCAGCTCACCAATCGGACAGGCCATGAACACTGAAGCTTTCTTT.

This clone occurred a few times. The chain couples TRBV5-1 to TRBJ2-7; 7 bases are a match to TRBD1. V lost 0 bases and J lost 2; bases outside the gene matches: 8. Per the germline V gene, CDR1 is SGHRS and CDR2 is YFSETQ. The CDR3 runs 16 residues. Here the CDR3 reads CASSLAGGYSTYEQYF. The CDR3 DNA is TGCGCCAGCAGCTTGGCAGGGGGTTACAGTACCTACGAGCAGTACTTC. Supplemented by reference TRBV5-1 and TRBJ2-7, the full variable domain reads KAGVTQTPRYLIKTRGQQVTLSCSPISGHRSVSWYQQTPGQGLQFLFEYFSETQRNKGNFPGRFSGRQFSNSRSEMNVSTLELGDSALYLCASSLAGGYSTYEQYFGPGTRLTVT.